Sequencing of this T cell receptor (beta chain) was carried out in a study of shared clonotypes between healthy human individuals (dated by TCRdb to about 2020). Background on the whole study: Three men and a couple of women, aged 18 to 49 years, made up the cohort. For each donor, CD4 naive and CD4 memory were each given three plates, CD8 naive was given two plates, and CD8 memory was given one plate. To estimate repertoire size and how much clonotypes are shared between individuals, the study performed deep sequencing of blood TCR repertoires from 4 to 6 healthy adults. To increase sequencing depth and limit assay-specific biases, different laboratories used diverse techniques to prepare libraries and sequence TCR repertoires. Each donor's leukapheresis produced roughly between about 0.9 and 9.5 billion PBMCs.

The germline V gene yields MNHNS for CDR1 and SASEGT for CDR2. From the cysteine up to the phenylalanine, the CDR3 has a length of 14 residues. The only DNA kept is the CDR3, 42 bases in frame from the first base. V sheds 4 bases and J sheds 4 bases, leaving 13 bases between their ends. Using the deep immunoSEQ assay, TCR CDR3 regions were amplified from genomic DNA by multiplex PCR. Genomic DNA extracted from each cell subset was distributed evenly over all wells of several immunoSEQ 96-well plates, and each plate served as one replicate. For sorted subsets, 150 to 250 ng of genomic DNA, equivalent to about 30,000 T cell genomes, went into each replicate PCR. The purified libraries were quantified using a Qubit 3.0 fluorometer, sized with a Bioanalyzer 2100, and then quantified again using the KAPA Library Quantification kit. Every immunoSEQ 96-well plate was sequenced on a separate single-read 150-cycle Illumina NextSeq 550 flow cell. The published analysis was carried out like this. Because the immunoSEQ output included only junctional sequences and no quality scores, the filtering could not be the same as the filtering used for full-length reads. Sequences were annotated with PyIR, a Python wrapper for IgBLAST v1.9, and V/J genes and CDR3 were assigned using IMGT germline references. Reads were removed for weak V/J assignments (E-value above 1e-6), missing CDR3, stop codons, out-of-frame junctions, or ambiguous translated residues. V3J clonotypes were defined by identical inferred V gene, J gene, and CDR3 amino acid sequence. Percentage overlap between repertoires was computed as shared unique clonotypes divided by the size of the smaller repertoire. Repertoire richness was assessed with RTK rarefaction, the Chao1 estimator, and Recon v2.1 estimates of unobserved clonotypes. Generation probabilities for all TCRbeta clonotypes obtained by the gDNA method from a handful of donors were computed using OLGA. Sourced from immuneACCESS, this table was stored by TCRdb with only in-frame sequences that have V and J called. A share of the clones is absent; for the studies checked, an unresolved V gene accounts for under half, and the remainder has no known explanation. The V and J calls and clone size are taken from that table; D and trimming were inferred from the DNA. The sample table lists more than 2 million clones, roughly 95% of them with a count of one. The top ten clonotypes cover 0.13% of the sample.

The donors were healthy, HIV-negative adults who had no recently reported acute infections or vaccinations. All donors were Caucasian adults living in Nashville, Tennessee, USA. CD4+ T cells were enriched through magnetic negative selection, after which naive cells were positively selected on CD45RA and the remaining negative fraction served as the memory subset. Blood was obtained by leukapheresis, after which PBMCs were separated by Ficoll-Histopaque density gradient centrifugation and cryopreserved in liquid nitrogen vapor phase. Purity and quantity of every magnetically sorted T cell population were checked by analytical flow cytometry. Each sorted fraction had its genomic DNA isolated and then quantified by UV absorbance on a Nanodrop 2000c. As for this clone: Its binding antigen is unknown. No much larger clone exists at a distance of one base, and base qualities are not known.

What the work shows at the level of the full study, not this receptor alone: Incomplete sequencing was indicated by rarefaction of sorted-subset datasets, despite the large sequencing depth. The genetic and exposure-history diversity represented was limited by the small number of donors. Sampling was restricted to blood, and TCR repertoires in tissues likely differ from the TCR repertoires found in blood. Pairwise subsampling indicated that sequencing depth was expected to affect the degree of clonotype sharing among donors. Larger estimated clonotype richness was generally found for naive subsets than for memory subsets. Compared with non-shared clonotypes, the clonotypes found in all four sorted-subset donors had higher generation probabilities. Across a handful of donors, roughly 5.1% of naive CD4, over 3% of naive CD8, roughly 2.3% of memory CD4, and roughly 0.4% of memory CD8 clonotypes were shared.

The specimen sequenced was naive CD4+ T cells sorted from blood. The cell subset or site label here, explained by the study, means: CD45RA+ positively selected. The chain couples TRBV6-1 to TRBJ1-2; TRBD1 is possibly the D segment (5 matching bases). The source of this sequence is a man between 18 and 29 years old in good health. The CDR3 protein: CASSGAGKTYGYTF. In nucleotides, the sequence is TGTGCCAGCAGTGGCGCAGGGAAGACCTATGGCTACACCTTC.